Described below is a single T cell receptor beta chain sequence and its context. Under the authors' procedure: The authors estimated nucleated cell counts from reference gene primer amplification. The assay was immunoSEQ multiplex PCR, and TCRdb's table has in-frame clones only and misses some. The V and J calls and clone size are taken from that table; D and trimming were inferred from the DNA. This sample has around 29,000 clones; nearly 90% occur once, and the top ten carry approximately 9%. The data were taken from a study of blood T cell repertoires in COVID-19. Across the study: Samples came from the United States, Italy and Spain, spanning acute and convalescent COVID-19. The analysed material was cDNA or gDNA that came from T cells, B-cell-depleted T cells, or PBMCs.

Between the trimmed V and J ends, which lost 5 bases and 3 bases, there was a span of 17 bases. Germline V gene sequence: CDR1 GTSNPN, CDR2 SVGIG (reference sequence). CDR3 length: 14 amino acids. The sample comprised peripheral blood. The chain combines TRBV30 with TRBJ2-7, with D unclear. This TCR was sampled from a human donor in a cohort sampled during active COVID-19. The chain's CDR3 is CAWASSATLYEQYF. The CDR3 coding sequence is TGTGCCTGGGCAAGCTCCGCAACCCTCTACGAGCAGTACTTC.